The 6 T cell receptor beta chains below were found in one sample sequenced in a study of T cell responses to AZD1222 COVID-19 vaccine. This table comes from immunoSEQ multiplex PCR, and its TCRdb copy is limited to in-frame clones, with some not included. This sample yields 150,000 to 160,000 clones, of which approximately 90% are seen a single time; 5.5% to 7% belongs to the top ten. Material: peripheral blood, obtained after recovery from COVID-19. These receptors were collected from an adult who had recovered from COVID-19.

The J gene is TRBJ2-1, the V gene TRBV7-2, with a weak D call TRBD1 (6 bases). V lost 5 bases, J lost 7 bases, and 18 bases lay in between. The CDR3 is made up of 15 amino acids. Germline assignment: CDR1 SGHTA and CDR2 FQGNSA. CDR3 sequence: CASSLQGALGNEQFF. The CDR3 coding sequence is TGTGCCAGCAGCCTACAGGGAGCCCTGGGGAATGAGCAGTTCTTC.

V usage is TRBV12-3 or TRBV12-4 and J usage is TRBJ1-1; D uncertain. V was cut by 3 bases and J by 10 bases, with 15 bases left in between. There are 13 residues in the CDR3. The DNA for the CDR3 is TGTGCCAGCAGTTTCAGCGAGCTCGGAGGAGCTTTCTTT. Protein product: CASSFSELGGAFF.

The chain has TRBV28 and TRBJ2-7; D is unresolved. CDR3 length: 14 amino acids. Trimming took 6 bases from V and 3 from J, leaving 15 bases between them. Germline V gene lookup returns CDR1 MDHEN and CDR2 SYDVKM. The CDR3 spells CASSPWSRNYEQYF. CDR3 nucleotides: TGTGCCAGCAGCCCCTGGAGTAGGAACTACGAGCAGTACTTC. The full variable domain, rest sourced from reference TRBV28 and TRBJ2-7, is DVKVTQSSRYLVKRTGEKVFLECVQDMDHENMFWYRQDPGLGLRLIYFSYDVKMKEKGDIPEGYSVSREKKERFSLILESASTNQTSMYLCASSPWSRNYEQYFGPGTRLTVT.

This chain connects TRBV7-2 to TRBJ2-7, with 7 bases aligning to TRBD2. The CDR3 spans 13 residues. Germline CDR1 SGHTA, CDR2 FQGNSA. The trim removed 6 bases at V and 3 bases at J, leaving 5 bases unmatched. CDR3 nucleotide sequence: TGTGCCAGCAGTTTGACTAGCATCTACGAGCAGTACTTC. It translates to CASSLTSIYEQYF. Using reference TRBV7-2 and TRBJ2-7 for the parts outside the CDR3, the full variable domain is GAGVSQSPSNKVTEKGKDVELRCDPISGHTALYWYRQSLGQGLEFLIYFQGNSAPDKSGLPSDRFSAERTGGSVSTLTIQRTQQEDSAVYLCASSLTSIYEQYFGPGTRLTVT.

This clone was seen only once. The gene calls are TRBV9 and TRBJ1-4, with TRBD1 matching 7 bases. This CDR3 is built from 15 residues. Germline values: CDR1 SGDLS, CDR2 YYNGEE. V trimming: 4 bases; J trimming: 1 base; junction bases outside the gene matches: 4. For the CDR3, the DNA is TGTGCCAGCAGCTCAGGGGGGGGAACTAATGAAAAACTGTTTTTT. Its protein product is CASSSGGGTNEKLFF.

The sample holds a few counts of this clone. The chain combines TRBV10-1 with TRBJ2-2, with 9 positions matching TRBD1. This CDR3 region has 16 residues. V shed 6 bases, J shed 2 bases, and the junction held 7 bases outside the gene matches. CDR1 and CDR2 (germline): WNHNN, SYGVQD (reference sequence). CDR3 protein: CASSPGTGLNTGELFF. The CDR3 nucleotides read TGCGCCAGCAGCCCCGGGACAGGGCTAAACACCGGGGAGCTGTTTTTT.